A selection of T cell receptor beta chains follows, all from one sample in a study of blood T cell repertoires in COVID-19. Sequencing used immunoSEQ multiplex PCR; TCRdb keeps in-frame clones, though not all of them. The sample shows some 250,000 clones, around 88% of them seen only once. Material for sequencing was peripheral blood. The source of these receptors is a man aged 35-49 years with active or convalescent COVID-19. Both conserved end residues are part of each CDR3. Fields, in order: CDR3 protein, CDR3 DNA, J gene, V gene, clone size, D gene. A D gene is named only where the DNA matches it firmly. Where a row states a size, it is once, few, many or the class of an expanded clone; other rows omit it.

CDR3 protein: CASSSTAGSNTGELFF; CDR3 DNA: TGTGCCAGCAGCTCCACCGCAGGTTCGAACACCGGGGAGCTGTTTTTT; J gene: TRBJ2-2; V gene: TRBV5-4; clone size: once; D gene: .
CDR3 protein: CASSPNPGNRRLGYTF; CDR3 DNA: TGTGCCAGCAGCCCGAATCCAGGGAATCGTCGATTGGGCTACACCTTC; J gene: TRBJ1-2; V gene: TRBV9; clone size: .; D gene: .
CDR3 protein: CASSYWTGGSYGYTF; CDR3 DNA: TGCGCCAGCAGCTACTGGACAGGGGGCAGCTATGGCTACACCTTC; J gene: TRBJ1-2; V gene: TRBV5-1; clone size: .; D gene: TRBD1
CDR3 protein: CASSYLAGDNEQFF; CDR3 DNA: TGTGCCAGCAGCTACCTAGCGGGAGACAATGAGCAGTTCTTC; J gene: TRBJ2-1; V gene: TRBV5-5; clone size: .; D gene: TRBD2
CDR3 protein: CASSPRPVPEGEQYF; CDR3 DNA: TGTGCCAGCTCACCACGTCCAGTTCCTGAGGGAGAGCAGTACTTC; J gene: TRBJ2-7; V gene: TRBV18; clone size: .; D gene: .
CDR3 protein: CASSLWDRVVAGELFF; CDR3 DNA: TGTGCCAGCAGTTTATGGGACAGGGTGGTGGCCGGGGAGCTGTTTTTT; J gene: TRBJ2-2; V gene: TRBV6-5; clone size: .; D gene: TRBD1
CDR3 protein: CASSYGQGSEQYF; CDR3 DNA: TGTGCCAGCAGTTATGGGCAGGGTAGCGAGCAGTACTTC; J gene: TRBJ2-7; V gene: TRBV27; clone size: few; D gene: .
CDR3 protein: CASSLEAGEYEQYF; CDR3 DNA: TGTGCCAGCAGCTTAGAGGCAGGGGAATACGAGCAGTACTTC; J gene: TRBJ2-7; V gene: TRBV7-2; clone size: .; D gene: .
CDR3 protein: CASSSLRASSYEQYF; CDR3 DNA: TGTGCCAGCAGCTCCCTGCGGGCCAGCTCCTACGAGCAGTACTTC; J gene: TRBJ2-7; V gene: TRBV7-8; clone size: .; D gene: .
CDR3 protein: CASSVGGTDSGNTIYF; CDR3 DNA: TGTGCCAGCAGCGTAGGTGGGACAGACTCTGGAAACACCATATATTTT; J gene: TRBJ1-3; V gene: TRBV9; clone size: .; D gene: TRBD1
CDR3 protein: CASSAPDRDQPQHF; CDR3 DNA: TGTGCCAGCAGTGCCCCTGACAGGGATCAGCCCCAGCATTTT; J gene: TRBJ1-5; V gene: TRBV2; clone size: .; D gene: TRBD1
CDR3 protein: CASSPLPGQADYEQYF; CDR3 DNA: TGTGCCAGCTCACCACTACCTGGACAAGCAGACTACGAGCAGTACTTC; J gene: TRBJ2-7; V gene: TRBV18; clone size: .; D gene: .
CDR3 protein: CATGRTGTLGGEQFF; CDR3 DNA: TGTGCCACCGGCCGGACAGGGACGTTGGGTGGGGAGCAGTTCTTC; J gene: TRBJ2-1; V gene: TRBV15; clone size: once; D gene: TRBD1
CDR3 protein: CASGGATYGNIQYF; CDR3 DNA: TGTGCCAGCGGGGGGGCTACCTACGGGAACATTCAGTACTTC; J gene: TRBJ2-4; V gene: TRBV7-9; clone size: few; D gene: .
CDR3 protein: CASSLVLGAYYEQYF; CDR3 DNA: TGTGCCAGCAGCTTAGTCTTGGGGGCATACTACGAGCAGTACTTC; J gene: TRBJ2-7; V gene: TRBV7-8; clone size: .; D gene: .
CDR3 protein: CASSASGQRGCTF; CDR3 DNA: TGTGCCAGCAGTGCCTCCGGACAGAGAGGCTGCACCTTC; J gene: TRBJ1-2; V gene: TRBV2; clone size: .; D gene: .
CDR3 protein: CASTSTWGDRYGYTF; CDR3 DNA: TGCGCCAGCACCTCAACGTGGGGGGACCGGTATGGCTACACCTTC; J gene: TRBJ1-2; V gene: TRBV4-1; clone size: .; D gene: .
CDR3 protein: CSARQDGNTIYF; CDR3 DNA: TGCAGTGCCCGACAGGATGGAAACACCATATATTTT; J gene: TRBJ1-3; V gene: TRBV29-1; clone size: .; D gene: .
CDR3 protein: CASSHGGLAQETQYF; CDR3 DNA: TGCGCCAGCAGCCATGGGGGACTAGCACAAGAGACCCAGTACTTC; J gene: TRBJ2-5; V gene: TRBV4-1; clone size: .; D gene: TRBD2
CDR3 protein: CASSYTSTVNTEAFF; CDR3 DNA: TGCGCCAGCAGCTACACCTCCACCGTGAACACTGAAGCTTTCTTT; J gene: TRBJ1-1; V gene: TRBV5-1; clone size: .; D gene: .
CDR3 protein: CAWSGGQGQEKLFF; CDR3 DNA: TGTGCCTGGAGTGGCGGACAGGGTCAAGAAAAACTGTTTTTT; J gene: TRBJ1-4; V gene: TRBV30; clone size: .; D gene: TRBD1
CDR3 protein: CASSLGPSATDTQYF; CDR3 DNA: TGCGCCAGCAGCTTGGGGCCTAGCGCCACAGATACGCAGTATTTT; J gene: TRBJ2-3; V gene: TRBV5-1; clone size: few; D gene: .
CDR3 protein: CASSVTGGSNYGYTF; CDR3 DNA: TGTGCCAGCAGCGTGACAGGGGGTTCTAACTATGGCTACACCTTC; J gene: TRBJ1-2; V gene: TRBV7-9; clone size: .; D gene: TRBD1
CDR3 protein: CASSTRDRGSGNGYTF; CDR3 DNA: TGTGCCAGCAGCACCAGGGACAGGGGGTCCGGCAATGGCTACACCTTC; J gene: TRBJ1-2; V gene: TRBV9; clone size: .; D gene: TRBD1
CDR3 protein: CASSIVMTGGSDQPQHF; CDR3 DNA: TGTGCCAGTAGTATAGTGATGACAGGGGGTTCTGATCAGCCCCAGCATTTT; J gene: TRBJ1-5; V gene: TRBV19; clone size: .; D gene: TRBD1
CDR3 protein: CAISGLSGHEQFF; CDR3 DNA: TGTGCCATCAGTGGCCTATCAGGCCATGAGCAGTTCTTC; J gene: TRBJ2-1; V gene: TRBV10-3; clone size: .; D gene: .
CDR3 protein: CASSTGTSGRAIGNEQFF; CDR3 DNA: TGTGCCAGCAGCACCGGGACTAGCGGGAGGGCAATAGGTAATGAGCAGTTCTTC; J gene: TRBJ2-1; V gene: TRBV7-3; clone size: once; D gene: TRBD2
CDR3 protein: CASSYTGGTYGYTF; CDR3 DNA: TGTGCCAGCAGTTACACAGGGGGAACCTATGGCTACACCTTC; J gene: TRBJ1-2; V gene: TRBV6-5; clone size: .; D gene: TRBD1
CDR3 protein: CAWSARLTTDTQYF; CDR3 DNA: TGTGCCTGGAGCGCCCGACTAACGACAGATACGCAGTATTTT; J gene: TRBJ2-3; V gene: TRBV30; clone size: .; D gene: .
CDR3 protein: CASSQGPGGNQPQHF; CDR3 DNA: TGTGCCAGCAGCCAAGGGCCTGGAGGCAATCAGCCCCAGCATTTT; J gene: TRBJ1-5; V gene: TRBV3-1/TRBV3-2; clone size: few; D gene: .